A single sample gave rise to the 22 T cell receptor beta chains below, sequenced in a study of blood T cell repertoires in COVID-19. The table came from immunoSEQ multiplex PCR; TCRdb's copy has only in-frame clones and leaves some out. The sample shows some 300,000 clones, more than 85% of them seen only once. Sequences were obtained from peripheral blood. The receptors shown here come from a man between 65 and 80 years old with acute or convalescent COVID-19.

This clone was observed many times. The CDR3 loop reads CASSTTGYTNEKLFF. CDR3 in DNA: TGTGCCAGCAGTACGACAGGGTATACTAATGAAAAACTGTTTTTT. This sequence joins TRBV6-5 and TRBJ1-4, with 7 bases identical to TRBD1. CDR3 length: 15 amino acids. The ends lost 5 bases at V and 2 bases at J; junction bases unmatched: 5. Germline CDR1 MNHEY, CDR2 SVGAGI.

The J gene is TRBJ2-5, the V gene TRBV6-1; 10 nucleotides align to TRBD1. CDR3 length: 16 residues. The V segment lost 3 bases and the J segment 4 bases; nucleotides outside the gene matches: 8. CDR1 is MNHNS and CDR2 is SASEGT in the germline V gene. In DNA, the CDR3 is TGTGCCAGCAGTGACCCGGGACAGGGGAACCGAGAGACCCAGTACTTC. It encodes CASSDPGQGNRETQYF.

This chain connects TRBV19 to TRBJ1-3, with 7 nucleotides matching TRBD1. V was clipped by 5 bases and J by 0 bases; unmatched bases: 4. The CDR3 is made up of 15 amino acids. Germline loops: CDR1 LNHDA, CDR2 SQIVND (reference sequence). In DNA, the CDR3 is TGTGCCAGTAGTCGGACAGGCTTCTCTGGAAACACCATATATTTT. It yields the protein CASSRTGFSGNTIYF.

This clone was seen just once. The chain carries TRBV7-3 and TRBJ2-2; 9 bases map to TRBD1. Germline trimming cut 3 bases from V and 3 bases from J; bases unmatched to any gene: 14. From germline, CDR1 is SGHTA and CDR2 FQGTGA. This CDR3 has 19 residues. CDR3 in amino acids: CASSLRPTGGGLYTGELFF. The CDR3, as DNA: TGTGCCAGCAGCTTGAGACCTACAGGGGGCGGGTTGTACACCGGGGAGCTGTTTTTT.

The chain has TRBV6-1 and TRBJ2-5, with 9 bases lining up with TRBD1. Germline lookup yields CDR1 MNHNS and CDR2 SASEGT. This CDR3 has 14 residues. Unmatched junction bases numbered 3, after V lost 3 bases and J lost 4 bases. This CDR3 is CASSEPGQGETQYF. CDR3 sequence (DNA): TGTGCCAGCAGTGAGCCGGGACAGGGAGAGACCCAGTACTTC.

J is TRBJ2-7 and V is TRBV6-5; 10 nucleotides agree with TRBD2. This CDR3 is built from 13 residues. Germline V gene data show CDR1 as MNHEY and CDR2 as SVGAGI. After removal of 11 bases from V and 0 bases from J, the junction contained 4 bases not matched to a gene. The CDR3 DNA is TGTGCCTGTTCTAGCGGGAGCTCCTACGAGCAGTACTTC. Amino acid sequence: CACSSGSSYEQYF.

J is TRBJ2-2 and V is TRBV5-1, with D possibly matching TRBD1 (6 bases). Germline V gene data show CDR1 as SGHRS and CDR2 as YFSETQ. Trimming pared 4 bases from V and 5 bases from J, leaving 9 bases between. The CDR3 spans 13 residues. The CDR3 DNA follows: TGCGCCAGCAGCAAACAGGGTACCGGGGAGCTGTTTTTT. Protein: CASSKQGTGELFF. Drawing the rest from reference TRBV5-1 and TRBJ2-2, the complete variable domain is KAGVTQTPRYLIKTRGQQVTLSCSPISGHRSVSWYQQTPGQGLQFLFEYFSETQRNKGNFPGRFSGRQFSNSRSEMNVSTLELGDSALYLCASSKQGTGELFFGEGSRLTVL.

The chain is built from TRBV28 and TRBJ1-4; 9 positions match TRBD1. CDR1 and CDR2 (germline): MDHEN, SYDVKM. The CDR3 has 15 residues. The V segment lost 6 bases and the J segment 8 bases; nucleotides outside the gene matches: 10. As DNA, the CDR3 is TGTGCCAGCAGCCTCCCGACAGGGGGACGAGAAAAACTGTTTTTT. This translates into CASSLPTGGREKLFF.

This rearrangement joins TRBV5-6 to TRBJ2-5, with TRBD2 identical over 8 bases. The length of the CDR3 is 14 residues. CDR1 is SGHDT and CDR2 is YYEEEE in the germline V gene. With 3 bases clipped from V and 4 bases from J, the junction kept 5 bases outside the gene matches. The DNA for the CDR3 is TGTGCCAGCAGCTCGGGACTAGGTATAGAGACCCAGTACTTC. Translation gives CASSSGLGIETQYF.

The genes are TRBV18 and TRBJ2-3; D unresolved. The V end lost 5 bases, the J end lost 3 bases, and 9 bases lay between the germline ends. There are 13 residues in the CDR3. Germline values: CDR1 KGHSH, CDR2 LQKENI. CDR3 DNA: TGTGCCAGCTCAGTAACGGTAACAGATACGCAGTATTTT. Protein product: CASSVTVTDTQYF.

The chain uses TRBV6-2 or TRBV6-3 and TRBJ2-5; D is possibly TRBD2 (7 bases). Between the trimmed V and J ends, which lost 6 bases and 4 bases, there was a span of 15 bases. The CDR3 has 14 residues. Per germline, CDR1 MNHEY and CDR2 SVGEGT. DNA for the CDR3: TGTGCCAGCAGCCTAACGAGGGGGGGAGAGACCCAGTACTTC. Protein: CASSLTRGGETQYF.

The CDR3 region has the DNA TGTGCCAGCAGTAGCGGGAGAAGTCCCAATGAGCAGTTCTTC. Protein product: CASSSGRSPNEQFF. The rearrangement links TRBV7-2 to TRBJ2-1; 9 nucleotides align to TRBD2. There are 14 residues in the CDR3. Per the germline V gene, CDR1 is SGHTA and CDR2 is FQGNSA. V dropped 6 bases and J dropped 6; count of bases not matched to a gene: 6.

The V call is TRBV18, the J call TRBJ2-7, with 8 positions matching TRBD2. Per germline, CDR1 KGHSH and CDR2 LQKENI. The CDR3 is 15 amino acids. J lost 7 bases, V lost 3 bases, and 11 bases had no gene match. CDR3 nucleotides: TGTGCCAGCTCACCTCCGAGTAGCGGGGCTGGTGAGCAGTACTTC. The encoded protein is CASSPPSSGAGEQYF.

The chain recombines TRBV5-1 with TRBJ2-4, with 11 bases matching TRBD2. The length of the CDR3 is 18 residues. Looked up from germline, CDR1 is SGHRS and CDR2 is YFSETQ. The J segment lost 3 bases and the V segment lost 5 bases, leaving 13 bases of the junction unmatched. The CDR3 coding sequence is TGCGCCAGCAGTTCGGGGACTAGCGGAGGGTCGCGCAAAAACATTCAGTACTTC. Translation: CASSSGTSGGSRKNIQYF.

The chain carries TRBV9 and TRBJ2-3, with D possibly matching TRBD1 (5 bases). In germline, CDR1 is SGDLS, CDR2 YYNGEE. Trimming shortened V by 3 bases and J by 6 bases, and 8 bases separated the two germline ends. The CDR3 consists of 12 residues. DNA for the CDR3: TGTGCCAGCAGCGCCGCAGGGGATACGCAGTATTTT. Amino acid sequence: CASSAAGDTQYF.

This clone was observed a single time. CDR3 protein: CAWSPQAAETQYF. The CDR3 DNA is TGTGCCTGGAGCCCACAGGCAGCAGAGACCCAGTACTTC. The chain combines TRBV30 with TRBJ2-5; a weak D match, TRBD1 (5 bases). This CDR3 has 13 amino acids. V was trimmed by 3 bases and J by 4 bases, leaving 12 bases between them. Per the germline V gene, CDR1 is GTSNPN and CDR2 is SVGIG (reference sequence).

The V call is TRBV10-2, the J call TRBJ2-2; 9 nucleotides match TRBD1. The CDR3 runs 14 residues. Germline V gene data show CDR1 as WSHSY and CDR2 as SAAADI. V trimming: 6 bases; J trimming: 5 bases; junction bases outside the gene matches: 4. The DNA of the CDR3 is TGCGCCAGCAGGGACAGGGGAGGGACCGGGGAGCTGTTTTTT. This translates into CASRDRGGTGELFF.

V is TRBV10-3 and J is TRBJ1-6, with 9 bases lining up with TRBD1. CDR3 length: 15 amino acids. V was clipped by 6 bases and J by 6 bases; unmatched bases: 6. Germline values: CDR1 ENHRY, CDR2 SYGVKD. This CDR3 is CAIREQGAGNSPLHF. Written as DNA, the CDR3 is TGTGCCATCAGGGAACAGGGGGCCGGTAATTCACCCCTCCACTTT.

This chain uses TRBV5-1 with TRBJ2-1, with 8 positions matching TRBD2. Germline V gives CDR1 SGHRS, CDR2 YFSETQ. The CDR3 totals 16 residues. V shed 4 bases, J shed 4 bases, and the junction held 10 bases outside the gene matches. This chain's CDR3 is CASSPFGGEAYNEQFF. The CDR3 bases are TGCGCCAGCAGCCCCTTCGGGGGGGAGGCTTACAATGAGCAGTTCTTC. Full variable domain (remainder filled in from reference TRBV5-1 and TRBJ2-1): KAGVTQTPRYLIKTRGQQVTLSCSPISGHRSVSWYQQTPGQGLQFLFEYFSETQRNKGNFPGRFSGRQFSNSRSEMNVSTLELGDSALYLCASSPFGGEAYNEQFFGPGTRLTVL.

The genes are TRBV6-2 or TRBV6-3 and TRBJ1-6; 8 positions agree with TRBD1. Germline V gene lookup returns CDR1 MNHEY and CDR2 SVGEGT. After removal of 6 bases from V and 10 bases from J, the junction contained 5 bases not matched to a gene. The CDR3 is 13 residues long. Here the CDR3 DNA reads TGTGCCAGCAGCGTGACAGGGGCGTCACCCCTCCACTTT. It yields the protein CASSVTGASPLHF.

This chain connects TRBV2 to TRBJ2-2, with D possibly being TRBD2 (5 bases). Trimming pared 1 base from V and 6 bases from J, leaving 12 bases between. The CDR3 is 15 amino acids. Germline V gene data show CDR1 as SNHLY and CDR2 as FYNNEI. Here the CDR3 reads CASSEGVATPGELFF. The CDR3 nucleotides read TGTGCCAGCAGTGAAGGCGTAGCGACCCCCGGGGAGCTGTTTTTT.

For the CDR3, the DNA is TGTGCCAGCAGCTCACTAGGGAATGAGCAGTTCTTC. The encoded protein is CASSSLGNEQFF. The rearrangement joins TRBV7-9 to TRBJ2-1; the D gene is possibly TRBD2 (5 bases). Germline values: CDR1 SEHNR, CDR2 FQNEAQ (reference sequence). V lost 4 bases, J lost 7 bases, and 8 bases lay in between. The CDR3 has 12 residues. The full variable domain, rest sourced from reference TRBV7-9 and TRBJ2-1, is DTGVSQNPRHKITKRGQNVTFRCDPISEHNRLYWYRQTLGQGPEFLTYFQNEAQLEKSRLLSDRFSAERPKGSFSTLEIQRTEQGDSAMYLCASSSLGNEQFFGPGTRLTVL.